Each of the 13 T cell receptor beta chains below was sequenced from the same sample in a study of Graves' ophthalmopathy and Graves' hyperthyroidism. The authors amplified TCR beta CDR3 regions, and they did so from RNA transcripts for repertoire sequencing. Second-round multiplex PCR came after first-round RT-PCR with HTBI primers. TCRdb processed the multiplex PCR reads anew with MiXCR; each CDR3 protein has one entry. The profile covers hundreds of thousands of distinct CDR3 sequences, with approximately 39% appearing a single time and over 2.5% taken by the ten largest. The sequenced sample consisted of peripheral blood. Every receptor here comes from an adult man with Graves' ophthalmopathy.

The J gene is TRBJ1-1, the V gene TRBV2, with D unclear. The germline V gene encodes CDR1 SNHLY and CDR2 FYNNEI. V lost 4 bases to trimming and J lost 5 bases, with 11 bases between them. This CDR3 spans 13 amino acids. The chain's CDR3 is CASSGDILTEAFF. The CDR3, as DNA: TGTGCCAGCAGTGGAGATATACTAACTGAAGCTTTCTTT.

The V call is TRBV7-2, the J call TRBJ1-2; D perhaps matches TRBD1 (6 bases). Trimming removed 5 bases at V and 8 bases at J, with 21 bases between. The CDR3 spans 15 residues. Germline V gene lookup returns CDR1 SGHTA and CDR2 FQGNSA. The DNA for the CDR3 is TGTGCCAGCAGCCCTAGGGGGGAGCGTACGGGCGGCTACACCTTC. The encoded protein is CASSPRGERTGGYTF.

The chain couples TRBV7-9 to TRBJ2-2, with 9 bases that match TRBD1. The CDR3 has 17 residues. Germline-derived CDR1 and CDR2 are SEHNR and FQNEAQ (reference sequence). V was pared by 3 bases and J by 3 bases, with 8 bases of the junction left unmatched. This CDR3 is CASSLGQGSGYTGELFF. CDR3 sequence (DNA): TGTGCCAGCAGCTTGGGACAGGGAAGCGGCTACACCGGGGAGCTGTTTTTT.

This clonotype was seen ten or more times. The V gene is TRBV20-1, the J gene TRBJ1-2, with D possibly being TRBD1 (5 bases). V was shortened by 2 bases and J by 8 bases, with 12 bases between the two germline ends. The CDR3 has 12 amino acids. CDR1 is DFQATT, CDR2 SNEGSKA, per germline (reference sequence). The CDR3, as DNA: TGCAGTGCTAGACGTCAGGGTTGGGGCTACACCTTC. Its translation: CSARRQGWGYTF.

This clonotype has just a few counts. The J gene is TRBJ1-2, the V gene TRBV19; D gene uncertain. V shed 0 bases and J shed 0 bases, with 8 bases lying between them. Germline V gene lookup returns CDR1 LNHDA and CDR2 SQIVND (reference sequence). The CDR3 is made up of 15 amino acids. Here the CDR3 DNA reads TGTGCCAGTAGTATAGATCCAGTTTCTAACTATGGCTACACCTTC. This gives the protein CASSIDPVSNYGYTF. Filled out from reference TRBV19 and TRBJ1-2, the complete variable domain reads DGGITQSPKYLFRKEGQNVTLSCEQNLNHDAMYWYRQDPGQGLRLIYYSQIVNDFQKGDIAEGYSVSREKKESFPLTVTSAQKNPTAFYLCASSIDPVSNYGYTFGSGTRLTVV.

This clonotype occurred a few times. The J gene is TRBJ2-5, the V gene TRBV7-3, with D perhaps matching TRBD2 (5 bases). V lost 5 bases, J lost 5 bases, and 18 bases lay in between. Germline V gene data show CDR1 as SGHTA and CDR2 as FQGTGA. The CDR3 is 15 residues long. DNA for the CDR3: TGTGCCAGCAGCCCGGGGTTACCATCGGGGGAGACCCAGTACTTC. Amino acids: CASSPGLPSGETQYF.

In this sample, this clonotype turned up many times. V gene TRBV11-2 combines with J gene TRBJ2-7; D gene ambiguous. The CDR3 contains 13 residues. The germline V gene has CDR1 SGHAT and CDR2 FQNNGV. Trimming cost V 8 bases and J 1 base, with 12 bases left between them. CDR3 nucleotide sequence: TGTGCCAGCGGATCAGATAAATCCTACGAGCAGTACTTC. This codes for CASGSDKSYEQYF.

This chain joins TRBV7-9 and TRBJ2-7, with D possibly TRBD1 on 6 matching bases. The germline V gene encodes CDR1 SEHNR and CDR2 FQNEAQ (reference sequence). V was clipped by 7 bases and J by 1 base, with 17 bases between them. CDR3 length: 15 amino acids. The CDR3 nucleotides read TGTGCCAGCAACCTAGGGTGGCAGGGGTCCTACGAGCAGTACTTC. It encodes CASNLGWQGSYEQYF.

This chain uses TRBV12-3 or TRBV12-4 with TRBJ2-5; TRBD1 matches 7 bases. V was clipped by 3 bases and J by 1 base; unmatched bases: 8. This CDR3 is 16 amino acids long. In DNA, the CDR3 is TGTGCCAGCAGTTTGGACCGGGACAGCTTCCAAGAGACCCAGTACTTC. Its translation is CASSLDRDSFQETQYF.

This clonotype was detected many times. The chain carries TRBV12-3 or TRBV12-4 and TRBJ2-5, with 7 positions matching TRBD1. With V trimmed by 2 bases and J by 2 bases, 5 bases remained unmatched. This CDR3 comprises 15 residues. The CDR3 is CASSLSNRGQETQYF. The CDR3 nucleotides read TGTGCCAGCAGTTTATCTAACAGGGGTCAAGAGACCCAGTACTTC.

The count of this clonotype is one. A read error may produce the germline difference seen at one junction end. The rearrangement joins TRBV2 to TRBJ1-1; D not resolved. The CDR3 is 13 amino acids. The germline CDR1 and CDR2 sequences are SNHLY and FYNNEI. The CDR3 DNA follows: TGTGCCAGCGCCCGCGAGGTGAACACTGAAGCTTCCTTT. It codes for CASAREVNTEASF.

V is TRBV15 and J is TRBJ2-7; D assignment may be TRBD1 or TRBD2 (6 bases each). Germline V gives CDR1 LNHNV, CDR2 YYDKDF (reference sequence). The CDR3 is 13 amino acids. Trimming took off 1 base at V and 6 bases at J, with 10 bases between the two ends. The CDR3 DNA reads TGTGCCACCAGCAGAGGATGGGGGGCCGAGCAGTACTTC. Its translation: CATSRGWGAEQYF.

At least ten counts were recorded for this clonotype. The chain carries TRBV19 and TRBJ1-4, with 7 bases identical to TRBD1. Germline CDR1 and CDR2: LNHDA and SQIVND (reference sequence). The CDR3 runs to 13 residues. V gave up 4 bases and J gave up 6 bases; unmatched junction bases: 2. The CDR3 DNA reads as TGTGCCAGTAGTAGAGACAGGGATGAAAAACTGTTTTTT. Amino acid sequence: CASSRDRDEKLFF.